What follows describes a single T cell receptor (beta chain). Germline lookup yields CDR1 SGHVS and CDR2 FNYEAQ. This CDR3 is 14 amino acids long. Germline trimming cut 5 bases from V and 5 bases from J; bases unmatched to any gene: 5. The entry originates in a study of blood T cell repertoires in COVID-19. Study in general: T cells, B-cell-depleted T cells, or PBMCs provided the cDNA or gDNA that served as material.

In the original processing: From reference gene primer amplification, estimates of nucleated cell counts were derived. Sequenced by immunoSEQ multiplex PCR; TCRdb stores in-frame clones only, minus some. The V and J calls and clone size come from that table; D and trimming were worked out from the DNA. Here the sample spans about 170,000 clones, around 92% being singletons. J is TRBJ2-3 and V is TRBV7-6, with 9 bases matching TRBD1. The clonotype was recovered from a man aged 30 to 39 with COVID-19, enrolled during active disease. The sample was peripheral blood. As DNA, the CDR3 is TGTGCCAGCAGCCTAGGACAGGGGCTAGATACGCAGTATTTT. Residues: CASSLGQGLDTQYF.